This is a list of T cell receptor beta chains from one sample in a study of identical twins. TCRdb redid the calling of the 5' RACE reads with MiXCR, one entry per CDR3 protein. The data contain under 1 million distinct CDR3 sequences, approximately 13% of them singletons. Another study also made use of these data, one on yellow fever vaccine responses in identical twins.

The sequenced sample was PBMCs. Source of these receptors: a young woman in good health. CDR3s include the opening cysteine and the closing phenylalanine or tryptophan.

cdr3_length j_call v_call cdr3_aa
14 TRBJ2-2 TRBV29-1 CSVETRRVTGELFF
13 TRBJ2-1 TRBV18 CATNGGAYNEQFF
15 TRBJ2-2 TRBV25-1 CASRGGTGHTGELFF
16 TRBJ2-4 TRBV2 CASSEAGAGTRTIQYF
14 TRBJ2-3 TRBV15 CATSTEDSSDTQYF
15 TRBJ2-5 TRBV5-1 CASSFRRVREETQYF
15 TRBJ1-5 TRBV20-1 CSALGVPILNQPQHF
15 TRBJ2-2 TRBV10-3 CATRKTGSNTGELFF
14 TRBJ2-1 TRBV14 CASSQVVRRGEQFF
13 TRBJ2-2 TRBV2 CASGPTRAGELFF
14 TRBJ2-3 TRBV6-1 CASRAGGGVRTQYF
16 TRBJ2-2 TRBV4-1 CASSQEGSGDTGELFF
13 TRBJ2-1 TRBV7-6 CASKVPGIGEQFF
15 TRBJ2-1 TRBV6-5 CASSYGSETYNEQFF
16 TRBJ1-1 TRBV5-1 CASSLIPTGMNTEAFF
14 TRBJ1-6 TRBV10-3 CAISEARGNSPLHF
17 TRBJ2-1 TRBV28 CASSFVWMASGDHLQFF
16 TRBJ2-5 TRBV28 CASSGTPRVLGETQYF
15 TRBJ2-3 TRBV7-9 CASSSETGATDTQYF
15 TRBJ1-1 TRBV7-2 CASSLTGGEGTEAFF
15 TRBJ1-2 TRBV25-1 CASRGGGSSFYGYTF
18 TRBJ2-6 TRBV28 CASSSRGQGAVGANVLTF
14 TRBJ2-7 TRBV27 CASSSTWDNYEQYF
16 TRBJ2-5 TRBV5-5 CASSSGDKYDQETQYF
16 TRBJ2-3 TRBV7-8 CASSLGQGTNTDTQYF
15 TRBJ2-7 TRBV29-1 CSVEISGKGHYEQYF
13 TRBJ1-5 TRBV29-1 CSVQVDSNQPQHF
15 TRBJ2-2 TRBV12-3/TRBV12-4 CASSLGPETGGELFF
13 TRBJ2-1 TRBV29-1 CPGGRSSYNEQFF
16 TRBJ2-1 TRBV20-1 CSARRGGPLRGNEQFF